What follows is one T cell receptor beta chain and its context. CDR1 is MNHEY and CDR2 is SVGAGI in the germline V gene. The germline V and J ends were trimmed by 5 bases and 9 bases, with 14 bases remaining between them. The CDR3 runs to 13 residues. The source of the sample is a study of cytomegalovirus exposure and HLA in healthy donors. Primers: 60 Vbeta forward and 13 Jbeta reverse. The table came from immunoSEQ multiplex PCR; TCRdb's copy has only in-frame clones and leaves some out. The data show around 150,000 clones, approximately 85% seen once. Sequenced sample: PBMCs. This receptor was identified in a man aged 18-30 years in good health and CMV-seropositive. The V gene is TRBV6-5, the J gene TRBJ2-1, with D perhaps TRBD1 (5 bases). The CDR3 nucleotides read TGTGCCAGCAGTACAGGACCACTCCTTGAGCAGTTCTTC. Translated: CASSTGPLLEQFF.